The 13 T cell receptor beta chains presented below share a single source sample, sequenced in a study of blood T cells in healthy people across ages. A sample-barcoded 5' primer and a J-beta primer mix were used in a second PCR of roughly 7 to 12 cycles. TCRdb re-analysed the 5' RACE reads in MiXCR, keeping a single row per CDR3 protein. The table has fewer than 2,000,000 distinct CDR3 sequences, roughly 43% seen once. Sample: blood. These receptors were taken from a human donor in good health.

V is TRBV15 and J is TRBJ2-5; perhaps D is TRBD1 or TRBD2 (6 bases each). Near its end, the DNA agrees better with TRBJ2-7, so the J call may be wrong. The germline V gene encodes CDR1 LNHNV and CDR2 YYDKDF (reference sequence). CDR3 length equals 15 residues. In nucleotides, the CDR3 is TGTGCCACCAGCAGGAACGCGGAGGGGGATTACGAGCAGTACTTC. This sequence encodes CATSRNAEGDYEQYF.

The sample holds a few counts of this clonotype. The chain couples TRBV12-3 or TRBV12-4 to TRBJ1-2; a possible D gene is TRBD1 (6 bases). This CDR3 region has 15 residues. Trimming took 7 bases from V and 6 from J, leaving 21 bases between them. CDR3 amino acids: CASIPSRRGGDGYTF. In DNA form, the CDR3 reads TGTGCCAGCATCCCCTCGAGGAGGGGGGGGGATGGCTACACCTTC.

The J gene is TRBJ2-5, the V gene TRBV4-3; D could derive from TRBD1 or TRBD2 (6 bases each). Trimming cost V 1 base and J 3 bases, with 15 bases left between them. This CDR3 has 16 residues. Germline CDR1 and CDR2: LGHNA and YSLEER. CDR3 sequence (DNA): TGCGCCAGCAGCCAAGTTTCGGGGGCCGGGAAAGAGACCCAGTACTTC. This gives the protein CASSQVSGAGKETQYF.

The rearrangement links TRBV6-5 to TRBJ2-4; a weak D match, TRBD2 (6 bases). The better agreement between TRBJ2-5 and the DNA end casts doubt on the J call. CDR1 and CDR2 (germline): MNHEY, SVGAGI. This CDR3 has 14 residues. The CDR3 coding sequence is TGTGCCAGCAGCCCCGGACTACGAAGAGAGACCCAGTACTTC. This gives the protein CASSPGLRRETQYF.

This clonotype showed up just once. The J gene is TRBJ1-3, the V gene TRBV10-3; D gene uncertain. The germline V gene has CDR1 ENHRY and CDR2 SYGVKD. The CDR3 is 12 amino acids. V lost 10 bases, J lost 7 bases, and 14 bases lay in between. The CDR3 DNA is TGTGCCAGCGGCGGGTCCGGCAACACCATATATTTT. The encoded protein is CASGGSGNTIYF.

CDR3 loop: CASSLFPDLAGGSPDTQYF. CDR3 nucleotide sequence: TGTGCCAGCAGCCTCTTCCCCGATCTAGCGGGGGGGTCCCCAGATACGCAGTATTTT. This sequence joins TRBV11-2 and TRBJ2-3, with 12 nucleotides matching TRBD2. Trimming removed 5 bases from V and 4 bases from J; junction bases left unmatched: 16. The CDR3 spans 19 residues. CDR1 SGHAT and CDR2 FQNNGV come from the germline V gene. Drawing the rest from reference TRBV11-2 and TRBJ2-3, the complete variable domain is EAGVAQSPRYKIIEKRQSVAFWCNPISGHATLYWYQQILGQGPKLLIQFQNNGVVDDSQLPKDRFSAERLKGVDSTLKIQPAKLEDSAVYLCASSLFPDLAGGSPDTQYFGPGTRLTVL.

The sample holds many counts of this clonotype. V is TRBV7-3 and J is TRBJ2-5; 12 bases match TRBD2. Trimming removed 3 bases from V and 1 base from J; junction bases left unmatched: 3. The CDR3 sequence is 16 residues long. Germline CDR1 reads SGHTA; CDR2 reads FQGTGA. The DNA for the CDR3 is TGTGCCAGCAGCTTGACTAGCGGGGGCCTCCAAGAGACCCAGTACTTC. Amino acids: CASSLTSGGLQETQYF.

This sequence joins TRBV5-1 and TRBJ1-6, with 7 nucleotides matching TRBD1. V gave up 3 bases and J gave up 6 bases; unmatched junction bases: 6. The V gene's germline CDR1 is SGHRS and CDR2 YFSETQ. CDR3 length: 15 residues. DNA of the CDR3: TGCGCCAGCAGCTCAACAGGGGAAAGTAATTCACCCCTCCACTTT. Translated, it gives CASSSTGESNSPLHF.

This chain links TRBV3-1 with TRBJ2-7, with D possibly TRBD1 on 5 matching bases. CDR3 length: 17 amino acids. Looked up from germline, CDR1 is LGHDT and CDR2 is YNNKEL (reference sequence). Trimming removed 1 base at V and 7 bases at J, with 23 bases between. CDR3 coding DNA: TGTGCCAGCAGCCAAGTAGGCGGACATACTACCAACAATGAGCAGTACTTC. This codes for CASSQVGGHTTNNEQYF.

The chain carries TRBV5-6 and TRBJ1-2; D remains ambiguous. CDR1 is SGHDT and CDR2 is YYEEEE in the germline V gene. This CDR3 is 12 amino acids long. The V end was cut by 5 bases, the J end by 5 bases, with 10 bases between. The CDR3, as DNA: TGTGCCAGCAGTGAACTTCTATATGGCTACACCTTC. It yields the protein CASSELLYGYTF.

This rearrangement joins TRBV15 to TRBJ1-2, with 7 bases matching TRBD1. V lost 5 bases and J lost 4; bases outside the gene matches: 16. The CDR3 spans 17 residues. Germline CDR1 and CDR2: LNHNV and YYDKDF (reference sequence). The CDR3 is CATSQGGGLKGGYGYTF. In DNA, the CDR3 is TGTGCCACCAGCCAAGGGGGCGGGTTGAAGGGGGGCTATGGCTACACCTTC.

A remark on this clonotype: A much larger clone is a single base away; this may be a read error. This rearrangement joins TRBV20-1 to TRBJ2-3, with a tentative D call TRBD2 (5 bases). The CDR3 is 13 residues long. Per the germline V gene, CDR1 is DFQATT and CDR2 is SNEGSKA (reference sequence). Written as DNA, the CDR3 is TGCAGTGCTAGAACCGCTAGCACAGATACGCGGTATTTT. Its protein product is CSARTASTDTRYF.

This clonotype was picked up a small number of times. V usage is TRBV5-1 and J usage is TRBJ1-2; 8 nucleotides agree with TRBD1. Trimming removed 2 bases from V and 7 bases from J; junction bases left unmatched: 4. Germline assignment: CDR1 SGHRS and CDR2 YFSETQ. CDR3 length equals 13 residues. CDR3 sequence (DNA): TGCGCCAGCAGCTTTGAACAGGGGGTTGGCTACACCTTC. Protein sequence: CASSFEQGVGYTF. Based on the CDR3 plus reference TRBV5-1 and TRBJ1-2, the full variable domain is KAGVTQTPRYLIKTRGQQVTLSCSPISGHRSVSWYQQTPGQGLQFLFEYFSETQRNKGNFPGRFSGRQFSNSRSEMNVSTLELGDSALYLCASSFEQGVGYTFGSGTRLTVV.